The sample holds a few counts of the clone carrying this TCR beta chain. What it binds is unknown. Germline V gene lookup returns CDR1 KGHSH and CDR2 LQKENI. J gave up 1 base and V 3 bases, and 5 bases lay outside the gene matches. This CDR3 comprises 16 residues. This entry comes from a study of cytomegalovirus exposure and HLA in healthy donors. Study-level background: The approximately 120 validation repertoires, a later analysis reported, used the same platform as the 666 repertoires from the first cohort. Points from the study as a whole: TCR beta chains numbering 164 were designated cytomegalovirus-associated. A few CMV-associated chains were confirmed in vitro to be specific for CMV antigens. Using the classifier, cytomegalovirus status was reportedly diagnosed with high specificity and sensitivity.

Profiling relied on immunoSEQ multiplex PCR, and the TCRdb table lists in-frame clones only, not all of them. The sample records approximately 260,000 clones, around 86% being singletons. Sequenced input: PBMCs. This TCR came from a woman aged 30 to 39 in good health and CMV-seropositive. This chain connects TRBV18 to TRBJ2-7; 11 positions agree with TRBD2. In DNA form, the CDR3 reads TGTGCCAGCTCACCGACTAGCGGGATCACTTCCTACGAGCAGTACTTC. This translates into CASSPTSGITSYEQYF.